This T cell receptor beta chain originates from a study of blood T cell repertoires in COVID-19. Study in general: In each case, the material was cDNA or gDNA derived from T cells, B-cell-depleted T cells, or PBMCs.

Germline V CDR1 and CDR2: MDHEN, SYDVKM. The CDR3 length is 14 residues. Deletions cut 4 bases from V and 3 bases from J, with 13 bases between. Enrollees, about 18 to 95 years old, lived in some 24 US areas. Exposed volunteers were people who met a COVID-19 case within 2 weeks before study entry. Clones were sequenced by immunoSEQ multiplex PCR, and TCRdb holds only the in-frame ones, with some missing. The data contain about 350,000 clones, about nine tenths of them singletons. Sequencing used PBMCs or T cells enriched from blood (not recorded which). The chain joins TRBV28 to TRBJ2-7; D is possibly TRBD1 (6 bases). This receptor was identified in a woman aged 25 to 39 who had been exposed to COVID-19. CDR3 region: CASSSPGHLYEQYF. Written as DNA, the CDR3 is TGTGCCAGCAGTTCACCGGGACACCTCTACGAGCAGTACTTC.